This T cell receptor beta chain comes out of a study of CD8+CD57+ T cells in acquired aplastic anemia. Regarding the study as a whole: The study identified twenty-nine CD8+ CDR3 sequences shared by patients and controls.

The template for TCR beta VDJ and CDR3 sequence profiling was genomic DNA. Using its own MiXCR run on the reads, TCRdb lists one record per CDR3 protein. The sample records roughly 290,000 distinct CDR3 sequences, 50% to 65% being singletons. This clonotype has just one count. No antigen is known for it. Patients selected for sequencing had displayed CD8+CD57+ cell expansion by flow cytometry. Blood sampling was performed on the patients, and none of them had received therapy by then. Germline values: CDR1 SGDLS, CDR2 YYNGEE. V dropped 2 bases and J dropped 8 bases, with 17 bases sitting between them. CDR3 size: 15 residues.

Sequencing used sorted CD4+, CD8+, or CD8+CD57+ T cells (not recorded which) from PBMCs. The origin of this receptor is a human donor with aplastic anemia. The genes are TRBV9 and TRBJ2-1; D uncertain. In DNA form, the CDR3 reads TGTGCCAGCAGCGTGGAAGGACGGATTTTCGATGAGCAGTTCTTC. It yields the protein CASSVEGRIFDEQFF.